The entry below describes one TCR beta chain. It has no known antigen specificity. It has no much larger one-base neighbor in the sample; base qualities were not kept. These data come from a study of blood T cells in healthy people across ages (dated by TCRdb to the mid-2010s). Notes on the research overall: In model experiments, template switching captured about one uniquely barcoded TCR beta cDNA molecule for every two T cells. Using deep sequencing normalized with unique cDNA molecular identifiers, the study measured how TCR beta repertoire diversity changes with age. The donors were split into four age groups: young (average about 16 years), middle-aged (roughly 39), aged (over 55) and long-lived (approximately 80). For two donors (one aged 18 to 29 and one aged 80 or older), the study analyzed two additional independent replicas of 1 million unique cDNA reads from the same blood draw. The investigation overall reported the following: Compared with the aged group, the long-lived group had more naive CD4+ T cells, fewer expanded clones and increased TCR diversity, suggesting age selection. Observed TCR beta diversity correlated strongly with the percentage of naive T cells measured by flow cytometry. The CMV infection status of donors was not known, potentially confounding age-related changes in expanded clonotypes. Observed TCR beta diversity per million T cells fell roughly linearly with age, and a significant reduction was already apparent by age around 40. Total diversity estimates from one million sequenced T cells were considered lower bounds and underestimates. Bulk unsorted PBMC profiling prevented conclusive comparison of naive and antigen-experienced compartments.

Library preparation used 5' RACE. For sequencing, an Illumina HiSeq 2500 was employed. A second roughly 6 to 12 cycle PCR used a sample-barcoded 5' primer and a J-beta primer mix. Each TCR beta cDNA molecule received a unique molecular identifier from a template-switch 5' adaptor carrying 12 random nucleotides. Each sample yielded at least 2.5 million CDR3-containing paired-end reads. The Mint cDNA synthesis kit, primed by a TRBC-specific oligonucleotide, was used to synthesize first-strand cDNA from all RNA. Following uracil-DNA glycosylase treatment, all cDNA underwent a first 18-cycle PCR with the universal primers M1SS and BC2_uni_R. The study's own analysis went as follows. Normalization of each sample was performed by random selection of 1 million high-quality reads, each carrying a distinct molecular identifier. Reads sharing molecular identifiers were discarded rather than binned into consensus sequences. MiTCR, set to a Q25 quality threshold and the strictest error-elimination algorithm, was used for CDR3 identification, clonotype clustering and error correction. A nonparametric unseen species model with Euler transformation was used to estimate a lower bound on total TCR beta diversity. Starting from the raw public reads, TCRdb applied fastp trimming at Q25, assembled clones with MiXCR and retained in-frame beta chains. CDR3 protein sequences are deduplicated, and each keeps its most common genes and DNA. TCRdb, not the original authors, processed these V and J calls. Here the sample has under 1,100,000 distinct CDR3 sequences; approximately 25% occur a single time. The ten largest clones take up around 0.7% of the sample.

Systemically healthy Caucasian individuals from Russia, some 36 in total and aged about 6 to 90 years, were included as donors. Approximately 10 milliliters of peripheral blood were collected from each donor into EDTA-treated Vacutainer tubes. Ficoll-Paque density-gradient centrifugation was used to isolate PBMCs, with at least 6.5 million per sample. Total RNA was extracted from PBMCs with Trizol reagent, with at least 5.5 micrograms obtained per sample. For every donor, an aliquot of PBMCs went through flow cytometry to measure the percentages of naive CD45RAhigh/CD27high T cells. Including cysteine and phenylalanine, the CDR3 has 17 amino acids. Just the 51-base CDR3 DNA is kept, in frame starting at base 1. CDR1 and CDR2 were assigned from the germline V gene as MNHEY and SVGAGI. Clipping removes 4 bases from V and 5 bases from J, with 10 as the unmatched junction base count. These data are also associated with another study on T cells of mothers and their children. As the second paper documents: Nine systemically healthy Caucasian individuals, comprising three mothers and their six children, were included as donors. cDNA synthesis used all of the extracted RNA, with about 1.5 ug of RNA in each 15 ul reaction. Sample barcodes and 2-4 random nucleotides were added via the M1S primer in the second PCR. Over 8 million TCR beta CDR3 reads came from each mother, compared with around 3 million reads from each child. Thymic selection shapes the output of TCR recombination in a similar way in related and unrelated pairs, and inherited differences have a minor effect. Normalized repertoire overlap was always slightly but never significantly higher in related than unrelated mother-child pairs. With a sensitivity of approximately 100 clones per million clonotypes, no persistent microchimeric T cell clones were detected. Deep NGS was used in the study to compare the TCR beta repertoires of mothers and children and to look for features that separate related mother-child pairs from unrelated individuals. On average, the children were roughly 12 +/- 4 years old, while the mothers were about 37 +/- 4 years old. After adapter ligation was performed with NEBNext reagents, the libraries were sequenced on an Illumina HiSeq 2000 with 100+100 nt paired-end reads. Mother and child libraries were prepared a month apart and sequenced in separate runs to prevent cross-contamination. Each donor had between about 450,000 and 2,300,000 distinct TCR beta clonotypes identified. Naive TCR beta clonotypes were estimated from low-frequency clonotypes matched to each donor's FACS-determined naive share, without sorting.

The chain is assembled from TRBV6-5 and TRBJ2-5; 13 central nucleotides agree with TRBD2. Sample: blood. This sequence was found in a girl aged 2 to 10 in good health. The CDR3 region: CASSWGAGTSGVETQYF. At the DNA level, the sequence is TGTGCCAGCAGTTGGGGGGCAGGGACTAGCGGGGTGGAGACCCAGTACTTC.